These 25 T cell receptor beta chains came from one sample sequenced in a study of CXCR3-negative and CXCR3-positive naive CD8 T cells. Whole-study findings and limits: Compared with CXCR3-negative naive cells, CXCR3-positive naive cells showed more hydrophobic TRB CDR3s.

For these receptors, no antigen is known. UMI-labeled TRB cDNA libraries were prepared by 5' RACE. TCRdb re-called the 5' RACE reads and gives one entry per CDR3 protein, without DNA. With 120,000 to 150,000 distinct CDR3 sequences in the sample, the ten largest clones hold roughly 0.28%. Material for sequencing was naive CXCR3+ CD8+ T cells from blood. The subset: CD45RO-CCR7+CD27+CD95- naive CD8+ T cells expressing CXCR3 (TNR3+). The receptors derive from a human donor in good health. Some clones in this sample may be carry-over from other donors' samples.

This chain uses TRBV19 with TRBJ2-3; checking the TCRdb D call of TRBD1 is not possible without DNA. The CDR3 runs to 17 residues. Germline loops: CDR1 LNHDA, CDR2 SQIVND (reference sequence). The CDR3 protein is CASSPVPSGGITDTQYF.

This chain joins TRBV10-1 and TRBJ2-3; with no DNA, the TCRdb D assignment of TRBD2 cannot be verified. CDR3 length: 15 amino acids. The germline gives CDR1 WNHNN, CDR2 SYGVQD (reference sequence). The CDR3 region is CASTTGRPKTDTQYF.

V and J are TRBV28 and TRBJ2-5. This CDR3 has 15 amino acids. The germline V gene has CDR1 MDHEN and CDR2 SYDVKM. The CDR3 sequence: CASSQERKRKETQYF. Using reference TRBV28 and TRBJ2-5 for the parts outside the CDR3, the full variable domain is DVKVTQSSRYLVKRTGEKVFLECVQDMDHENMFWYRQDPGLGLRLIYFSYDVKMKEKGDIPEGYSVSREKKERFSLILESASTNQTSMYLCASSQERKRKETQYFGPGTRLLVL.

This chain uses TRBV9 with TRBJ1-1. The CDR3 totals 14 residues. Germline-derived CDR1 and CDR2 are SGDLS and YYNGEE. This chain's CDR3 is CASSEGAVATEAFF.

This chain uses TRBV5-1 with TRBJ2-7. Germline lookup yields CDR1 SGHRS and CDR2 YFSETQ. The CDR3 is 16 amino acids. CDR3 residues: CASSSGIGLESYEQYF.

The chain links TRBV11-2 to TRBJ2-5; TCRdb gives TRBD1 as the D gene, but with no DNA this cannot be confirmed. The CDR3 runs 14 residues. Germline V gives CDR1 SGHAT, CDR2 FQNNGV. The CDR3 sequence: CASSPRTPGETQYF. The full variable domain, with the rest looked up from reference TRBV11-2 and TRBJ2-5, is EAGVAQSPRYKIIEKRQSVAFWCNPISGHATLYWYQQILGQGPKLLIQFQNNGVVDDSQLPKDRFSAERLKGVDSTLKIQPAKLEDSAVYLCASSPRTPGETQYFGPGTRLLVL.

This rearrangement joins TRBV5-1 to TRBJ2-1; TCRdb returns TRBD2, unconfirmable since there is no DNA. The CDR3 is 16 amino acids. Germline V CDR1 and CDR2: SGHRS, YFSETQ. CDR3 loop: CASAGTSGLVVDEQFF.

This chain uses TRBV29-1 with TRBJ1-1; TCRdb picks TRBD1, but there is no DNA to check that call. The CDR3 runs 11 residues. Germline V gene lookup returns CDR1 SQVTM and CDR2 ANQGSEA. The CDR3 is CSVDRESEAFF.

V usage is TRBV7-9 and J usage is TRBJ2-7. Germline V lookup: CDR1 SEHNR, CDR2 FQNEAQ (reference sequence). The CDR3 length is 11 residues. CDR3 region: CASSPDYEQYF.

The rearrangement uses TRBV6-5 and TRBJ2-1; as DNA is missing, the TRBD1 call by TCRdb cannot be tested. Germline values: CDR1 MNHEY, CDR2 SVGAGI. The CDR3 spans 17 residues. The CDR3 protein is CASSYNPEDRGRDEQFF.

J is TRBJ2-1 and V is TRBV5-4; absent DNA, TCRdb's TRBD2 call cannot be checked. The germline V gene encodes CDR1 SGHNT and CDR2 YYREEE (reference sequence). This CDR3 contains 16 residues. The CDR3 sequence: CASSFSRLAGDNEQFF.

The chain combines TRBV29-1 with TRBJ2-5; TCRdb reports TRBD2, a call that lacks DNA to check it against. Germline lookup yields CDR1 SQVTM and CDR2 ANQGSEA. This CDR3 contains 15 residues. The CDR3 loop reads CSVEGGGTKEETQYF.

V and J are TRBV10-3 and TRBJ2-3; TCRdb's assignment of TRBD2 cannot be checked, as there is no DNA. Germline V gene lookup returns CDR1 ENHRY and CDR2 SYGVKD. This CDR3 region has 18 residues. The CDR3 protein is CAISASGTSSPPTDTQYF.

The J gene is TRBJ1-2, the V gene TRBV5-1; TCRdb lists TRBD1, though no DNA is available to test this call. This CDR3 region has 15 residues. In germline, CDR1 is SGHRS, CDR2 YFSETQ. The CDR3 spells CASSLTGSEGYGYTF.

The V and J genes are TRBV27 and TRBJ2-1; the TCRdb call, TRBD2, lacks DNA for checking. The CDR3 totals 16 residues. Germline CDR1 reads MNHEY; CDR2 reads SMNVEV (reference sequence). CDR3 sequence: CASSPDEGWIRNEQFF.

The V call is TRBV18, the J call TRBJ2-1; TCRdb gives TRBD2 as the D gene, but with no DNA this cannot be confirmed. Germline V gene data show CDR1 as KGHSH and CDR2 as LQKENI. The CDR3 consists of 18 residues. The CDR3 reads CASSPDGGGDDSYNEQFF.

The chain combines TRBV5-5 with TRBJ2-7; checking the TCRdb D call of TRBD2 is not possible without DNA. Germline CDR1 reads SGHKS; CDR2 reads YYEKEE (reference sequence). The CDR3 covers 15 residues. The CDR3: CASSLGRDANYEQYF.

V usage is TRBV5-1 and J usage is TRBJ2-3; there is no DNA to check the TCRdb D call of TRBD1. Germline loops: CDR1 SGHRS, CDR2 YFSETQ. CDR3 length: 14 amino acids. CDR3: CASSKIQGADTQYF.

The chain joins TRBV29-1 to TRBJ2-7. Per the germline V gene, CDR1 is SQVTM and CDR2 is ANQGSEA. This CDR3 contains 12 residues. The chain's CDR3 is CSVGCDGYEQYF.

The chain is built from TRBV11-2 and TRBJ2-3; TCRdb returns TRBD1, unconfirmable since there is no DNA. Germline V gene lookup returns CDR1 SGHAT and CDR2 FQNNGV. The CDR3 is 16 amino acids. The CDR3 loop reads CASSRSPGTGTDTQYF.

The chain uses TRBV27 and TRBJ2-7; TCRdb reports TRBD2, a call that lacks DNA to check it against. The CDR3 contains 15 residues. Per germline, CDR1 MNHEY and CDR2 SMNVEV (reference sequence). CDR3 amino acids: CASSSGLAFSYEQYF.

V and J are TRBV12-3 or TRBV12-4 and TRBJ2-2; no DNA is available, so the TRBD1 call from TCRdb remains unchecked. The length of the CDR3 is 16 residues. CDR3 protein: CASSPPPRGPGGELFF.

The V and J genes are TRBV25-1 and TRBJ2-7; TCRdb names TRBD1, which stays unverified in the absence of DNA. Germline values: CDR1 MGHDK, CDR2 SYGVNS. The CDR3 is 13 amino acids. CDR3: CASSELGTDEQYF.

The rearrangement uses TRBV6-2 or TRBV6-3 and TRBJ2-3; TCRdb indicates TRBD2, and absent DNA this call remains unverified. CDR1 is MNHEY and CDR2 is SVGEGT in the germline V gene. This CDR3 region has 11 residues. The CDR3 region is CASSLASAWYF.

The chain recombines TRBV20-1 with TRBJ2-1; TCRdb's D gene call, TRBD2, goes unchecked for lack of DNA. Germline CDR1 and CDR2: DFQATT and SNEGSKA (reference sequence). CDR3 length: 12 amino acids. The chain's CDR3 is CSARGEGHEQFF.